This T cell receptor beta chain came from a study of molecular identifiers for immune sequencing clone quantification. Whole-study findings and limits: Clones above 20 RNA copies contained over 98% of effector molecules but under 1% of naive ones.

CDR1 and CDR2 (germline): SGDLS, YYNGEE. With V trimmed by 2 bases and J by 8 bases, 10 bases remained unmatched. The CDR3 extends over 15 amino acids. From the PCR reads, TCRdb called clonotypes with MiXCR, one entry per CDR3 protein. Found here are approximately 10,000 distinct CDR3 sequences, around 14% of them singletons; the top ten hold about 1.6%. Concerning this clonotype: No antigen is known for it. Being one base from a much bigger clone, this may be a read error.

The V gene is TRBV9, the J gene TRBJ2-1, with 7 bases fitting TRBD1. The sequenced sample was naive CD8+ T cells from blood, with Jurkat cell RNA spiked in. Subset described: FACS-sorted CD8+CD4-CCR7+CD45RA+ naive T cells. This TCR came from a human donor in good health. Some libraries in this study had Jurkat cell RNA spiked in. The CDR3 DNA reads TGTGCCAGCAGCGTTCGGGACAGCCCCGCCGATGAGCAGTTCTTC. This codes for CASSVRDSPADEQFF.